A single sample is the source of the 20 T cell receptor beta chains below, sequenced in a study of CD8+ T cells in alopecia areata. Samples from alopecia areata patients were lesional scalp punch biopsies and peripheral blood. Sequencing relied on a cDNA template that was reverse transcribed from extracted RNA. Measured with immunoSEQ multiplex PCR; TCRdb has only the in-frame clones, and not every one. The sample shows approximately 11,000 clones, roughly 56% of them seen only once. The sequencing here drew on skin, taken at week 0. The origin of the receptors is a human donor with alopecia areata.

This rearrangement joins TRBV19 to TRBJ1-2; a weak D match, TRBD1 (6 bases). The CDR3 contains 15 residues. CDR1 and CDR2 (germline): LNHDA, SQIVND (reference sequence). V lost 7 bases to trimming and J lost 1 base, with 16 bases between them. In DNA, the CDR3 is TGTGCCAGTACCCCGGGGGGGCAGGTTAACTATGGCTACACCTTC. It is translated as CASTPGGQVNYGYTF.

V is TRBV5-1 and J is TRBJ2-5; 15 bases match TRBD2. CDR1 is SGHRS, CDR2 YFSETQ, per germline. V shed 0 bases and J 3 bases; nucleotides not matched to a gene: 3. CDR3 length: 17 residues. As DNA, the CDR3 is TGCGCCAGCAGCTTGGGGACTAGCGGGAGGGCCGAAGAGACCCAGTACTTC. Protein product: CASSLGTSGRAEETQYF.

The rearrangement uses TRBV7-6 and TRBJ2-3; D unclear. The CDR3 consists of 15 residues. V was clipped by 7 bases and J by 1 base, with 15 bases between them. Germline V lookup: CDR1 SGHVS, CDR2 FNYEAQ. CDR3 residues: CASTPLDLGTDTQYF. The CDR3 DNA reads as TGTGCCAGCACCCCCCTGGACCTCGGCACAGATACGCAGTATTTT.

This clone has a single count. This chain connects TRBV7-3 to TRBJ2-7; D is perhaps TRBD1 or TRBD2 (5 bases each). Looked up from germline, CDR1 is SGHTA and CDR2 is FQGTGA. CDR3 length: 15 amino acids. V gave up 5 bases and J gave up 3 bases, with 17 bases separating them. Written as DNA, the CDR3 is TGTGCCAGCAGCGCCAACCCGGGACGGGGCTACGAGCAGTACTTC. Amino acid sequence: CASSANPGRGYEQYF.

The J gene is TRBJ1-1, the V gene TRBV6-6; D is ambiguous. Germline CDR1 MNHNY, CDR2 SVGAGI (reference sequence). The CDR3 is 14 amino acids. V dropped 6 bases and J dropped 4 bases, with 15 bases sitting between them. CDR3 sequence (DNA): TGTGCCAGCAGCCAAGATACCCAGCGCACTGAAGCTTTCTTT. Amino acid sequence: CASSQDTQRTEAFF.

The chain joins TRBV7-3 to TRBJ2-2, with unresolved D. With 2 bases removed from V and 5 bases from J, the gap between germline ends came to 12 bases. CDR1 SGHTA and CDR2 FQGTGA come from the germline V gene. The CDR3 sequence is 15 residues long. In nucleotides, the CDR3 is TGTGCCAGCAGCTTAGCTCGTGTCGGGACCGGGGAGCTGTTTTTT. Its translation: CASSLARVGTGELFF.

This chain uses TRBV7-8 with TRBJ2-7, with unresolved D. This CDR3 region has 12 residues. V dropped 6 bases and J dropped 5 bases, with 11 bases sitting between them. Germline V gene sequence: CDR1 SGHVS, CDR2 FQNEAQ. CDR3 sequence reads: CASSPRFHEQYF. The CDR3 DNA is TGTGCCAGCAGTCCACGGTTCCACGAGCAGTACTTC.

The V call is TRBV2, the J call TRBJ1-5; unclear D gene. CDR1 SNHLY and CDR2 FYNNEI come from the germline V gene. V gave up 0 bases and J gave up 5 bases, with 2 bases separating them. The CDR3 is 12 residues long. CDR3 amino acids: CASSEAHQPQHF. The CDR3 DNA follows: TGTGCCAGCAGTGAAGCCCATCAGCCCCAGCATTTT.

This clone was found a few times. The chain uses TRBV5-1 and TRBJ2-1; D unclear. The CDR3 totals 14 residues. Germline V gene data show CDR1 as SGHRS and CDR2 as YFSETQ. V was shortened by 0 bases and J by 0 bases, with 4 bases between the two germline ends. CDR3 protein: CASSLGVSYNEQFF. The CDR3 DNA sequence: TGCGCCAGCAGCTTGGGGGTCTCCTACAATGAGCAGTTCTTC. The complete variable domain, with remaining parts taken from reference TRBV5-1 and TRBJ2-1, reads KAGVTQTPRYLIKTRGQQVTLSCSPISGHRSVSWYQQTPGQGLQFLFEYFSETQRNKGNFPGRFSGRQFSNSRSEMNVSTLELGDSALYLCASSLGVSYNEQFFGPGTRLTVL.

About this clone itself: At one end the junction does not follow the germline gene, possibly because of a read error. The chain uses TRBV5-4 and TRBJ2-3; 9 bases agree with TRBD2. The CDR3 is made up of 16 amino acids. Germline V gene sequence: CDR1 SGHNT, CDR2 YYREEE (reference sequence). Here the CDR3 reads CASSPTAGGNTDTQYF. The CDR3 coding sequence is TGCGCCAGCAGCCCCACAGCGGGAGGTAACACAGATACGCAGTATTTT.

The J gene is TRBJ2-2, the V gene TRBV29-1; D possibly corresponds to TRBD2 (6 bases). The CDR3 loop spans 15 amino acids. V gave up 7 bases and J gave up 1 base, with 16 bases separating them. Germline CDR1 reads SQVTM; CDR2 reads ANQGSEA. The CDR3 DNA reads as TGCAGCGGCTCCGCGGGGCCCTTGAACACCGGGGAGCTGTTTTTT. Translating gives CSGSAGPLNTGELFF.

The V and J genes are TRBV11-3 and TRBJ1-1; no reliable D call. The V end lost 1 base, the J end lost 5 bases, and 2 bases lay between the germline ends. CDR1 and CDR2 from the germline V gene are SGHNT and YENEEA. The CDR3 runs to 11 residues. The CDR3: CASSLGTEAFF. Here the CDR3 DNA reads TGTGCCAGCAGCTTAGGAACTGAAGCTTTCTTT. Using reference TRBV11-3 and TRBJ1-1 for the parts outside the CDR3, the full variable domain is EAGVVQSPRYKIIEKKQPVAFWCNPISGHNTLYWYLQNLGQGPELLIRYENEEAVDDSQLPKDRFSAERLKGVDSTLKIQPAELGDSAVYLCASSLGTEAFFGQGTRLTVV.

J is TRBJ2-2 and V is TRBV9; maybe TRBD1 (5 bases). The CDR3 is 11 amino acids. V gave up 9 bases and J gave up 6 bases, with 9 bases separating them. The germline gives CDR1 SGDLS, CDR2 YYNGEE. The CDR3 sequence is CATGWPGELFF. The CDR3 nucleotides are TGTGCCACAGGGTGGCCCGGGGAGCTGTTTTTT.

V and J are TRBV9 and TRBJ2-2; 10 bases line up with TRBD2. The CDR3 has 16 residues. After removal of 6 bases from V and 4 bases from J, the junction contained 9 bases not matched to a gene. Per germline, CDR1 SGDLS and CDR2 YYNGEE. In DNA form, the CDR3 reads TGTGCCAGCACACCGCTAGCGGGGGCAGGCACCGGGGAGCTGTTTTTT. Encoded protein: CASTPLAGAGTGELFF.

The chain employs TRBV19 and TRBJ1-3, with a tentative D call TRBD1 (5 bases). The CDR3 extends over 15 amino acids. The V and J ends lost 2 bases and 2 bases respectively, with 10 bases between them. Germline V lookup: CDR1 LNHDA, CDR2 SQIVND (reference sequence). CDR3 amino acids: CASSIPGTAGNTIYF. The CDR3 DNA reads as TGTGCCAGTAGTATACCCGGGACTGCTGGAAACACCATATATTTT.

This sequence joins TRBV29-1 and TRBJ2-7; D gene uncertain. This CDR3 contains 11 residues. Germline V gives CDR1 SQVTM, CDR2 ANQGSEA. Trimming left V 7 bases short and J 1 base short, with 8 bases between. CDR3 nucleotides: TGCAGCGGGTCGGATTCCTACGAGCAGTACTTC. This codes for CSGSDSYEQYF.

This clone appeared a few times. The V and J genes are TRBV30 and TRBJ2-5; 7 nucleotides match TRBD2. J gave up 0 bases and V 4 bases, and 11 bases lay outside the gene matches. The CDR3 is made up of 16 amino acids. Germline V CDR1 and CDR2: GTSNPN, SVGIG (reference sequence). CDR3 sequence (DNA): TGTGCCTGGAAAAAGGCTAGCGGCCCGTACCAAGAGACCCAGTACTTC. It codes for CAWKKASGPYQETQYF.

The CDR3 DNA reads TGTGCCAGCAGACCCGGGACAGGGATCACCGGGGAGCTGTTTTTT. Translating gives CASRPGTGITGELFF. The chain employs TRBV11-2 and TRBJ2-2; 9 bases are shared with TRBD1. This CDR3 contains 15 residues. Germline lookup yields CDR1 SGHAT and CDR2 FQNNGV. Trimming at V came to 6 bases and at J to 4 bases, leaving 6 bases not matched to a gene. The whole variable domain, filled in from reference TRBV11-2 and TRBJ2-2, reads EAGVAQSPRYKIIEKRQSVAFWCNPISGHATLYWYQQILGQGPKLLIQFQNNGVVDDSQLPKDRFSAERLKGVDSTLKIQPAKLEDSAVYLCASRPGTGITGELFFGEGSRLTVL.

Here the CDR3 DNA reads TGTGCCAGCAGCTTGGGCGGCTCCTACAATGAGCAGTTCTTC. Amino acids: CASSLGGSYNEQFF. This chain uses TRBV5-5 with TRBJ2-1; D gene uncertain. The CDR3 consists of 14 residues. Looked up from germline, CDR1 is SGHKS and CDR2 is YYEKEE (reference sequence). V was shortened by 0 bases and J by 0 bases, with 4 bases between the two germline ends.

A few counts support this clone. The chain links TRBV7-2 to TRBJ2-7; D unclear. There are 12 residues in the CDR3. Germline CDR1 and CDR2: SGHTA and FQGNSA. V lost 2 bases and J lost 4, with 6 bases in between. DNA of the CDR3: TGTGCCAGCAGCTTATCAGTGTACGAGCAGTACTTC. Protein product: CASSLSVYEQYF.